The next 32 T cell receptor beta chains were all read from a single sample in a study of CD8+ T cells in alopecia areata. cDNA serving as the sequencing template came from extracted, reverse transcribed RNA. Profiled with immunoSEQ multiplex PCR; TCRdb holds only in-frame clones, not every one. Here the sample spans hundreds of thousands of clones, about three fifths being singletons. This specimen consisted of CD4+ T cells sorted from blood, obtained at week 0. Receptors were obtained from a human donor with alopecia areata.

This clone was counted only a few times. The gene calls are TRBV5-1 and TRBJ2-2, with D possibly TRBD1 on 6 matching bases. CDR1 is SGHRS, CDR2 YFSETQ, per germline. This CDR3 comprises 15 residues. Trimming pared 3 bases from V and 4 bases from J, leaving 13 bases between. Here the CDR3 reads CASSSTGMGTGELFF. DNA of the CDR3: TGCGCCAGCAGCTCTACAGGGATGGGCACCGGGGAGCTGTTTTTT.

The chain recombines TRBV5-6 with TRBJ1-3; the D gene is possibly TRBD1 (6 bases). Deletions cut 4 bases from V and 3 bases from J, with 17 bases between. The germline gives CDR1 SGHDT, CDR2 YYEEEE. This CDR3 comprises 16 residues. The CDR3 sequence: CASSEPRGSSGNTIYF. The DNA for the CDR3 is TGTGCCAGCAGCGAACCCAGGGGATCAAGTGGAAACACCATATATTTT.

The rearrangement joins TRBV5-1 to TRBJ1-1, with D maybe TRBD1 (6 bases). Trimming shortened V by 6 bases and J by 4 bases, and 19 bases separated the two germline ends. From germline, CDR1 is SGHRS and CDR2 YFSETQ. This CDR3 is 15 amino acids long. CDR3 in DNA: TGCGCCAGCACCTATGGGACAACAGAGAGCACTGAAGCTTTCTTT. Its protein product is CASTYGTTESTEAFF.

V usage is TRBV9 and J usage is TRBJ2-3; D is possibly TRBD2 (6 bases). The V end was cut by 0 bases, the J end by 1 base, with 15 bases between. Germline V gene lookup returns CDR1 SGDLS and CDR2 YYNGEE. The CDR3 runs to 17 residues. CDR3 sequence (DNA): TGTGCCAGCAGCGTAGGAGCGATGGCGGGGCGCACAGATACGCAGTATTTT. It yields the protein CASSVGAMAGRTDTQYF. Based on the CDR3 plus reference TRBV9 and TRBJ2-3, the full variable domain is DSGVTQTPKHLITATGQRVTLRCSPRSGDLSVYWYQQSLDQGLQFLIQYYNGEERAKGNILERFSAQQFPDLHSELNLSSLELGDSALYFCASSVGAMAGRTDTQYFGPGTRLTVL.

V and J are TRBV29-1 and TRBJ2-5, with a weak D call TRBD1 (6 bases). CDR1 is SQVTM and CDR2 is ANQGSEA in the germline V gene. This CDR3 has 16 residues. V gave up 5 bases and J gave up 7 bases, with 26 bases separating them. This CDR3 reads CSVQNDSGTKKGTQYF. The CDR3, as DNA: TGCAGCGTTCAAAACGACTCCGGGACAAAGAAGGGGACCCAGTACTTC.

This chain uses TRBV7-2 with TRBJ2-7; D unclear. Trimming left V 3 bases short and J 3 bases short, with 6 bases between. CDR1 and CDR2 (germline): SGHTA, FQGNSA. The CDR3 loop spans 12 amino acids. The CDR3 sequence: CASSLTNYEQYF. CDR3 sequence (DNA): TGTGCCAGCAGCTTGACGAACTACGAGCAGTACTTC. Based on the CDR3 plus reference TRBV7-2 and TRBJ2-7, the full variable domain is GAGVSQSPSNKVTEKGKDVELRCDPISGHTALYWYRQSLGQGLEFLIYFQGNSAPDKSGLPSDRFSAERTGGSVSTLTIQRTQQEDSAVYLCASSLTNYEQYFGPGTRLTVT.

The gene calls are TRBV7-6 and TRBJ2-3; D gene unclear. With 2 bases removed from V and 4 bases from J, the gap between germline ends came to 16 bases. CDR3 size: 16 residues. CDR1 is SGHVS, CDR2 FNYEAQ, per germline. CDR3 in amino acids: CASSLIAHSEADTQYF. CDR3 bases: TGTGCCAGCAGCTTAATAGCCCACAGTGAGGCAGATACGCAGTATTTT.

This clone was detected a few times. This chain connects TRBV30 to TRBJ2-7, with TRBD1 matching over 7 bases. Germline V gives CDR1 GTSNPN, CDR2 SVGIG (reference sequence). Trimming at V came to 0 bases and at J to 4 bases, leaving 15 bases not matched to a gene. CDR3 length equals 17 residues. The CDR3 loop is CAWSVPRQGRHLYEQYF. CDR3 nucleotide sequence: TGTGCCTGGAGTGTGCCCCGACAGGGTAGGCACCTATACGAGCAGTACTTC.

This chain joins TRBV29-1 and TRBJ1-1; D gene uncertain. Per germline, CDR1 SQVTM and CDR2 ANQGSEA. V gave up 2 bases and J gave up 5 bases, with 12 bases separating them. The CDR3 is 13 residues long. This CDR3 reads CSVEKGSLTEAFF. The CDR3 DNA is TGCAGCGTTGAAAAGGGCTCGTTGACTGAAGCTTTCTTT.

J is TRBJ2-5 and V is TRBV27, with TRBD1 matching 9 bases. Germline V gene data show CDR1 as MNHEY and CDR2 as SMNVEV (reference sequence). This CDR3 contains 15 residues. Trimming took 7 bases from V and 0 from J; bases not matched to a gene: 6. The CDR3 nucleotides are TGTGCCAGCACCCACAGGGGGCCAGACCAAGAGACCCAGTACTTC. Protein product: CASTHRGPDQETQYF.

Comments on this clone: This is likely a read error, given that the CDR3 carries no conserved phenylalanine or tryptophan at its end. The V and J genes are TRBV30 and TRBJ1-1, with a tentative D call TRBD1 (5 bases). This CDR3 region has 12 residues. Per germline, CDR1 GTSNPN and CDR2 SVGIG (reference sequence). The germline V and J ends were trimmed by 3 bases and 1 base, with 6 bases remaining between them. The CDR3: CAWSGQNTEAFS. CDR3 sequence (DNA): TGTGCCTGGAGCGGACAGAACACTGAAGCTTTCTCT.

The J gene is TRBJ1-1, the V gene TRBV5-6; maybe TRBD1 (5 bases). V shed 0 bases and J shed 2 bases, with 11 bases lying between them. Per the germline V gene, CDR1 is SGHDT and CDR2 is YYEEEE. The CDR3 is 15 amino acids. CDR3 nucleotides: TGTGCCAGCAGCTTGGTGAGTGGGGGAAACACTGAAGCTTTCTTT. Amino acids: CASSLVSGGNTEAFF.

The V gene is TRBV28, the J gene TRBJ1-1; 9 bases align to TRBD1. CDR3 length: 17 amino acids. From germline, CDR1 is MDHEN and CDR2 SYDVKM. The V segment lost 8 bases and the J segment 3 bases; nucleotides outside the gene matches: 16. This chain's CDR3 is CASHLMTGGNGYTEAFF. CDR3 in DNA: TGTGCCAGCCACCTCATGACAGGGGGAAATGGGTACACTGAAGCTTTCTTT.

The rearrangement links TRBV6-1 to TRBJ2-6; D is undetermined. CDR1 is MNHNS, CDR2 SASEGT, per germline. This CDR3 has 13 amino acids. V was clipped by 11 bases and J by 3 bases, with 11 bases between them. This chain's CDR3 is CAARIGGANVLTF. DNA of the CDR3: TGTGCCGCCCGAATTGGTGGGGCCAACGTCCTGACTTTC.

V and J are TRBV30 and TRBJ1-1; 7 nucleotides agree with TRBD1. The J segment lost 1 base and the V segment lost 1 base, leaving 3 bases of the junction unmatched. The CDR3 contains 14 residues. The germline gives CDR1 GTSNPN, CDR2 SVGIG (reference sequence). The CDR3 bases are TGTGCCTGGAGTGACAGGGGAAGGAACACTGAAGCTTTCTTT. Translated: CAWSDRGRNTEAFF.

The chain links TRBV29-1 to TRBJ2-4; D not resolved. Germline V gene data show CDR1 as SQVTM and CDR2 as ANQGSEA. There are 16 residues in the CDR3. The V end lost 4 bases, the J end lost 2 bases, and 18 bases lay between the germline ends. CDR3 region: CSVVESWSLTKNIQYF. The CDR3 DNA is TGCAGCGTTGTGGAAAGTTGGTCATTAACCAAAAACATTCAGTACTTC.

This clone was picked up a small number of times. The CDR3 DNA is TGCGCCAGCAGCCAAGCCAACTTAATCGCCCTGGGCTACAATGAGCAGTTCTTC. Translating gives CASSQANLIALGYNEQFF. The V call is TRBV4-1, the J call TRBJ2-1; D uncertain. Germline V CDR1 and CDR2: MGHRA, YSYEKL. The V gene lost 1 base and the J gene lost 3 bases, with 19 bases spanning the gap. CDR3 length: 18 amino acids.

Notes on this clone: One end of the junction is discordant with germline, which a read error may explain. This chain connects TRBV10-3 to TRBJ1-5; D is perhaps TRBD1 (5 bases). CDR3 size: 9 residues. Germline V CDR1 and CDR2: ENHRY, SYGVKD. The CDR3 reads CAISETGQF. CDR3 bases: TGTGCCATCAGTGAAACGGGGCAGTTT.

This clone turned up a few times. The rearrangement joins TRBV6-1 to TRBJ1-1; the D is unclear. The germline V and J ends were trimmed by 8 bases and 1 base, with 14 bases remaining between them. Germline V lookup: CDR1 MNHNS, CDR2 SASEGT. This CDR3 spans 14 amino acids. This CDR3 reads CASFTGPSNTEAFF. The CDR3, as DNA: TGTGCCAGCTTTACTGGACCGTCGAACACTGAAGCTTTCTTT.

This clone was seen a few times. The chain links TRBV30 to TRBJ1-2; D is undetermined. CDR3 size: 15 residues. Germline lookup yields CDR1 GTSNPN and CDR2 SVGIG (reference sequence). Trimming took off 3 bases at V and 4 bases at J, with 18 bases between the two ends. The CDR3 reads CAWSDPLLRGYGYTF. In nucleotides, the CDR3 is TGTGCCTGGAGCGACCCTCTCCTGCGAGGCTATGGCTACACCTTC.

V usage is TRBV9 and J usage is TRBJ1-2; D remains unclear. The ends were cut back, 0 bases at V and 5 bases at J, with 11 bases in the middle. This CDR3 is built from 14 residues. Looked up from germline, CDR1 is SGDLS and CDR2 is YYNGEE. DNA for the CDR3: TGTGCCAGCAGCGTAGGGATCGGGGTTTATGGCTACACCTTC. It yields the protein CASSVGIGVYGYTF.

The chain joins TRBV2 to TRBJ1-2; 9 positions match TRBD1. Germline CDR1 reads SNHLY; CDR2 reads FYNNEI. The CDR3 loop spans 13 amino acids. Trimming took 7 bases from V and 7 from J; bases not matched to a gene: 7. In nucleotides, the CDR3 is TGTGCCAGCACCGGACAGGGGTTGGGTGGCTACACCTTC. Protein: CASTGQGLGGYTF.

The gene calls are TRBV9 and TRBJ2-1, with D uncertain. V dropped 4 bases and J dropped 8 bases, with 19 bases sitting between them. This CDR3 comprises 15 residues. Germline V gives CDR1 SGDLS, CDR2 YYNGEE. CDR3 amino acids: CASSPLASGPYEQFF. In DNA form, the CDR3 reads TGTGCCAGCAGCCCCCTCGCGTCAGGTCCCTATGAGCAGTTCTTC.

This clone was observed many times. The chain has TRBV5-4 and TRBJ1-2; TRBD1 might be the D (5 bases). This CDR3 comprises 16 residues. Looked up from germline, CDR1 is SGHNT and CDR2 is YYREEE (reference sequence). The V gene lost 5 bases and the J gene lost 0 bases, with 17 bases spanning the gap. The chain's CDR3 is CASRLERGTANYGYTF. For the CDR3, the DNA is TGTGCCAGCAGGCTGGAGAGGGGCACAGCTAACTATGGCTACACCTTC.

On this clone itself: Other nucleotide sequences from this sample produce the same CDR3. The chain is built from TRBV7-9 and TRBJ1-5, with D unresolved. CDR1 is SEHNR, CDR2 FQNEAQ, per germline (reference sequence). With 1 base removed from V and 4 bases from J, the gap between germline ends came to 5 bases. This CDR3 region has 13 residues. Here the CDR3 DNA reads TGTGCCAGCAGCTTAGGTACGAATCAGCCCCAGCATTTT. This sequence encodes CASSLGTNQPQHF.

The genes are TRBV7-9 and TRBJ2-7; the D gene is possibly TRBD2 (6 bases). Germline lookup yields CDR1 SEHNR and CDR2 FQNEAQ (reference sequence). The germline V and J ends were trimmed by 1 base and 2 bases, with 12 bases remaining between them. The CDR3 is 15 residues long. The CDR3 nucleotides read TGTGCCAGCAGCTTAGTCCCGGGAGAGGCCTACGAGCAGTACTTC. This gives the protein CASSLVPGEAYEQYF. Full variable domain (outside the CDR3, taken from reference TRBV7-9 and TRBJ2-7): DTGVSQNPRHKITKRGQNVTFRCDPISEHNRLYWYRQTLGQGPEFLTYFQNEAQLEKSRLLSDRFSAERPKGSFSTLEIQRTEQGDSAMYLCASSLVPGEAYEQYFGPGTRLTVT.

This chain uses TRBV11-1 with TRBJ2-1; 15 bases align to TRBD2. The CDR3 totals 16 residues. After removal of 5 bases from V and 8 bases from J, the junction contained 7 bases not matched to a gene. The germline gives CDR1 SGHAT, CDR2 FQDESV (reference sequence). The CDR3 DNA sequence: TGTGCCAGCAGCCTAAGGACTAGCGGGAGGGGCGATGAGCAGTTCTTC. This translates into CASSLRTSGRGDEQFF.

The V gene is TRBV5-4, the J gene TRBJ2-7; no clear D gene. Trimming removed 4 bases at V and 3 bases at J, with 14 bases between. CDR1 and CDR2 (germline): SGHNT, YYREEE (reference sequence). The CDR3 length is 14 residues. CDR3 region: CASSTGPNFYEQYF. CDR3 nucleotides: TGTGCCAGCAGCACCGGACCTAATTTCTACGAGCAGTACTTC.

This chain connects TRBV14 to TRBJ2-7; D remains unclear. CDR3 size: 11 residues. Looked up from germline, CDR1 is SGHDN and CDR2 is FVKESK. V dropped 3 bases and J dropped 7 bases, with 7 bases sitting between them. The CDR3 DNA reads TGTGCCAGCAGCCACTCCTGGGAGCAGTACTTC. The encoded protein is CASSHSWEQYF.

The chain combines TRBV5-1 with TRBJ2-3; no firm D call. The CDR3 spans 12 residues. CDR1 and CDR2 (germline): SGHRS, YFSETQ. V dropped 6 bases and J dropped 3 bases, with 8 bases sitting between them. DNA of the CDR3: TGCGCCAGCAAAGCTGGGACAGATACGCAGTATTTT. Its translation is CASKAGTDTQYF.

This clone showed up just a few times. This chain uses TRBV6-6 with TRBJ2-3, with 8 nucleotides matching TRBD1. The germline gives CDR1 MNHNY, CDR2 SVGAGI (reference sequence). This CDR3 comprises 14 residues. V lost 6 bases and J lost 4; bases outside the gene matches: 6. The CDR3 DNA follows: TGTGCCAGCAGCACCCGACAGGGGCCAGATACGCAGTATTTT. Translating gives CASSTRQGPDTQYF.

The rearrangement links TRBV25-1 to TRBJ1-2; unclear D gene. Germline V lookup: CDR1 MGHDK, CDR2 SYGVNS. The length of the CDR3 is 13 residues. The V and J ends lost 4 bases and 8 bases respectively, with 14 bases between them. CDR3 sequence: CASSVAPWSGYTF. The CDR3 DNA reads as TGTGCCAGCAGTGTAGCTCCCTGGAGCGGCTACACCTTC.